This is a list of T cell receptor beta chains from one sample in a study of T cell changes during pregnancy in multiple sclerosis. The method was immunoSEQ multiplex PCR; TCRdb's version includes in-frame clones alone and lacks a portion of them. The sample includes approximately 65,000 clones, approximately 92% of them seen just once. This material consisted of CD8+ T cells from peripheral blood mononuclear cells, taken in the third trimester of pregnancy. The receptor set was obtained from a female donor in good health, enrolled as a control in a pregnancy study. The CDR3 runs from the conserved cysteine through the conserved F or W. The D gene is left open where the match is weak. Clone size is given for some rows only: seen once, a few or many times, or a class if the clone is expanded.

d_gene	v_gene	j_gene	len	abundance	CDR3nt	CDR3aa
-	TRBV27	TRBJ2-3	15	-	TGTGCCAGCAGCATCTTCAGGGGCCTAACAGATACGCAGTATTTT	CASSIFRGLTDTQYF
TRBD2	TRBV5-8	TRBJ2-3	17	-	TGTGCCAGCAGCTTGGGACTAGCGGGGGGGGAGACAGATACGCAGTATTTT	CASSLGLAGGETDTQYF
TRBD1	TRBV6-4	TRBJ2-6	16	few	TGTGCCAGCAGTCCAGGGGGTGTCTCTGGGGCCAACGTCCTGACTTTC	CASSPGGVSGANVLTF
TRBD2	TRBV2	TRBJ2-5	16	once	TGTGCCAGCAGTGCTGGATTGACTAGCGGGGTAGAGACCCAGTACTTC	CASSAGLTSGVETQYF
TRBD2	TRBV10-2	TRBJ2-1	17	-	TGCGCCAGCAGTGAGCAGGGCGGGGGGTATTTGTTGAATGAGCAGTTCTTC	CASSEQGGGYLLNEQFF
TRBD1	TRBV5-4	TRBJ1-2	18	-	TGTGCCAGCAGCTGGGCTCACGGCGATCGGGACAGGGACTATGGCTACACCTTC	CASSWAHGDRDRDYGYTF
-	TRBV4-3	TRBJ2-2	14	-	TGCGCCAGCAGCGAAGACCCCTCCACCGGGGAGCTGTTTTTT	CASSEDPSTGELFF
TRBD1	TRBV5-6	TRBJ1-4	13	-	TGTGCCGGCAGCTGGGACAGGGATGAAAAACTGTTTTTT	CAGSWDRDEKLFF
-	TRBV6-1	TRBJ1-1	10	-	TGTGCCAGCATCAGAACTGAAGCTTTCTTT	CASIRTEAFF
-	TRBV7-3	TRBJ2-2	16	-	TGTGCCAGCAGCCCTACTCGAATATCGAACACCGGGGAGCTGTTTTTT	CASSPTRISNTGELFF
-	TRBV27	TRBJ2-7	13	-	TGTGCCAGCAGTTTGCCGGGGAGCTACGAGCAGTACTTC	CASSLPGSYEQYF
-	TRBV7-3	TRBJ1-1	16	-	TGTGCCAGCAGCTTAGGGCCCCGAGGAGGCTCCACTGAAGCTTTCTTT	CASSLGPRGGSTEAFF
-	TRBV29-1	TRBJ1-2	14	once	TGCAGCGTTGAAGAAGCGTACACTGTCGGGGGCTACACCTTC	CSVEEAYTVGGYTF
-	TRBV7-2	TRBJ1-1	15	-	TGTGCCAGCAGCTTAGGGTTTAGATTGAACACTGAAGCTTTCTTT	CASSLGFRLNTEAFF
-	TRBV27	TRBJ1-5	14	-	TGTGCCAGCAGGGGATCAGGGGTTCTCCAGCCCCAGCATTTT	CASRGSGVLQPQHF
TRBD2	TRBV4-3	TRBJ2-2	16	-	TGCGCCAGCAGCCAGCTAGCGGGGACAATCACCGGGGAGCTGTTTTTT	CASSQLAGTITGELFF
-	TRBV7-8	TRBJ1-5	15	-	TGTGCCAGCAGCTTAGCCCGGGGACCGGCGGAGGGCCAGCATTTT	CASSLARGPAEGQHF
-	TRBV13	TRBJ2-3	15	-	TGTGCCAGCAGCCAAGAGGAAGGGAGGACAGATACGCAGTATTTT	CASSQEEGRTDTQYF
-	TRBV27	TRBJ1-6	16	-	TGTGCCAGCACCTTTAGGGGAGGGTCCTATAATTCACCCCTCCACTTT	CASTFRGGSYNSPLHF
-	TRBV9	TRBJ2-1	15	-	TGTGCCAGCAGCGCGAGGGGGAATGGGTACAATGAGCAGTTCTTC	CASSARGNGYNEQFF